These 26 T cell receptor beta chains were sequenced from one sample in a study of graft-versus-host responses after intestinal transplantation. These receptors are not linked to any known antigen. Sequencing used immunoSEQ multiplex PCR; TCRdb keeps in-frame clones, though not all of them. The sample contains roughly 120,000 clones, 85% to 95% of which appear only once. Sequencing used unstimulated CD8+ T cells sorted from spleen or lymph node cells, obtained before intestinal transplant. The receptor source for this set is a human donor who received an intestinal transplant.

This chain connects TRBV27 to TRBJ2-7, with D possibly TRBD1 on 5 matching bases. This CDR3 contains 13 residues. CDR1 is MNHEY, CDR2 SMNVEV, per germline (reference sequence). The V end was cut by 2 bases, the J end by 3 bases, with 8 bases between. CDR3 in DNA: TGTGCCAGCAGTTTAGCAGGGTACTACGAGCAGTACTTC. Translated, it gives CASSLAGYYEQYF.

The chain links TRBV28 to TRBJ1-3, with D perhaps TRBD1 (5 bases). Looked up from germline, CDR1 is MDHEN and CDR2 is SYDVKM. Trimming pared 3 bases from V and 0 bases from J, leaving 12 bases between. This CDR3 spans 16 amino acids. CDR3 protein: CASSFGAELSGNTIYF. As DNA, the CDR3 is TGTGCCAGCAGTTTCGGGGCCGAACTCTCTGGAAACACCATATATTTT.

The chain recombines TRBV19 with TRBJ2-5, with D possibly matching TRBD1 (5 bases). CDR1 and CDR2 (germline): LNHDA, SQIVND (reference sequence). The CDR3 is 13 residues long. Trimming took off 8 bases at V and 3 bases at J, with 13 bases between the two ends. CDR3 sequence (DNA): TGTGCCAGTCCACGACAGAGAGAAGAGACCCAGTACTTC. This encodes CASPRQREETQYF.

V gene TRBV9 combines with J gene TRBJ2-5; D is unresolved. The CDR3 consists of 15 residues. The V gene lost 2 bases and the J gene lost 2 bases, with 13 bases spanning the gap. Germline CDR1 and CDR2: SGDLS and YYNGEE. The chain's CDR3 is CASSVAWDGQETQYF. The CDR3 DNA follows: TGTGCCAGCAGCGTCGCCTGGGATGGGCAAGAGACCCAGTACTTC.

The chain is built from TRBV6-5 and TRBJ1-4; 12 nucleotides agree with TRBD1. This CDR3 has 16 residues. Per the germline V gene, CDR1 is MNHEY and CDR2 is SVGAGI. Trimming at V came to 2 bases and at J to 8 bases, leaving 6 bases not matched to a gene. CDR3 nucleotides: TGTGCCAGCAGTTACACCTCGGGGACAGGGGGCGAAAAACTGTTTTTT. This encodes CASSYTSGTGGEKLFF.

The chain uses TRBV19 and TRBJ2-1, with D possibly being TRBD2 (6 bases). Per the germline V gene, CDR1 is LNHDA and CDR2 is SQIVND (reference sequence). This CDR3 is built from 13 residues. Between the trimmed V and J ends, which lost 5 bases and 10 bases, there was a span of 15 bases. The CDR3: CASSPSGGKEQFF. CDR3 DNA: TGTGCCAGTAGTCCATCTGGCGGGAAGGAGCAGTTCTTC. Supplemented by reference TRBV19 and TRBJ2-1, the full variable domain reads DGGITQSPKYLFRKEGQNVTLSCEQNLNHDAMYWYRQDPGQGLRLIYYSQIVNDFQKGDIAEGYSVSREKKESFPLTVTSAQKNPTAFYLCASSPSGGKEQFFGPGTRLTVL.

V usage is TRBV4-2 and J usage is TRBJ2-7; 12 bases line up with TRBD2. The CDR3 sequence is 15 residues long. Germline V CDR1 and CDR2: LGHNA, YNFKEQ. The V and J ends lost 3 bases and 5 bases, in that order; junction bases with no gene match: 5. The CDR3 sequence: CASSQGTSGFDEQYF. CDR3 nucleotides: TGTGCCAGCAGCCAGGGGACTAGCGGGTTCGACGAGCAGTACTTC.

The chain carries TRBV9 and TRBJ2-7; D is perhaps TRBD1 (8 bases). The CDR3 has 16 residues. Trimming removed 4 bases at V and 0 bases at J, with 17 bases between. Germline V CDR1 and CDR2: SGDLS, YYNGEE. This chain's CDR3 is CASSPQGGFFSYEQYF. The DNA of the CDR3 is TGTGCCAGCAGCCCACAGGGGGGGTTTTTCTCCTACGAGCAGTACTTC.

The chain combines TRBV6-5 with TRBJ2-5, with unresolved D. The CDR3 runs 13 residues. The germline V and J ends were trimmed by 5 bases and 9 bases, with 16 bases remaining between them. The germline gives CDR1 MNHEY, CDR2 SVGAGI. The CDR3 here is CASSPTGQGAQYF. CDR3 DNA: TGTGCCAGCAGTCCGACTGGGCAAGGAGCCCAGTACTTC.

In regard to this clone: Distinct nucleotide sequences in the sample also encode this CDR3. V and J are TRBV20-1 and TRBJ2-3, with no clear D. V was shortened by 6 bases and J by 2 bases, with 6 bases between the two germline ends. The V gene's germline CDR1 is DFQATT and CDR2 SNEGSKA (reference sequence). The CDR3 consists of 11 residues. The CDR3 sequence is CSAVSTDTQYF. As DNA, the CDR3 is TGCAGTGCGGTTTCCACAGATACGCAGTATTTT.

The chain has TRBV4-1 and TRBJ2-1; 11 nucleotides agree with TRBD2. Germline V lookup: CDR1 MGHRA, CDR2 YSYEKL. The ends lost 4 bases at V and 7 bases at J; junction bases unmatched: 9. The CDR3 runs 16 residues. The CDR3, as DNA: TGCGCCAGCAGCCCGACTAGCGGGATAGCATTAAATGAGCAGTTCTTC. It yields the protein CASSPTSGIALNEQFF.

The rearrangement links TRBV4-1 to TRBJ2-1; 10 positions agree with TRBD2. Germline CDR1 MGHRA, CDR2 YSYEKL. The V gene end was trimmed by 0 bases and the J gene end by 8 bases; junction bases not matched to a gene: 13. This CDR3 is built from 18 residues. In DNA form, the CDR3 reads TGCGCCAGCAGCCAAGACCCTGGGGGGGCTAGCGGGAGTGATGAGCAGTTCTTC. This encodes CASSQDPGGASGSDEQFF.

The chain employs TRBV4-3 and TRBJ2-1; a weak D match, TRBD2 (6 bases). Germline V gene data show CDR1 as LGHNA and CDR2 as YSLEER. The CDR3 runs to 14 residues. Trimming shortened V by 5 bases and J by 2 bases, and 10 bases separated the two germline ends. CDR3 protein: CASSFRGTYNEQFF. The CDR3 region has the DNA TGCGCCAGCAGCTTCCGCGGGACCTACAATGAGCAGTTCTTC.

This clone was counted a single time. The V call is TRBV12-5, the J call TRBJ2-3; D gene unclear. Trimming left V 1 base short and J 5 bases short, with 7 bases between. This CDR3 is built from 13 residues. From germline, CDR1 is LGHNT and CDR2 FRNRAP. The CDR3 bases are TGTGCTAGTGGTTTGGCCCCAGAAGATACGCAGTATTTT. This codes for CASGLAPEDTQYF.

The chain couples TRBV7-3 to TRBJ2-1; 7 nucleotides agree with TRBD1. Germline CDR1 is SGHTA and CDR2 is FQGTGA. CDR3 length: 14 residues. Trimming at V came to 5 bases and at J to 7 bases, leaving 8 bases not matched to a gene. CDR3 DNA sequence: TGTGCCAGCAGCGGGGACAGTAATGGAAATGAGCAGTTCTTC. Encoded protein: CASSGDSNGNEQFF.

The CDR3 loop is CASSSDSSGNTIYF. The CDR3 nucleotides are TGCGCCAGCAGCTCGGACAGCTCTGGAAACACCATATATTTT. The chain is built from TRBV5-1 and TRBJ1-3, with a possible D match to TRBD1 (6 bases). The CDR3 runs to 14 residues. V was pared by 3 bases and J by 0 bases, with 7 bases between. The germline V gene encodes CDR1 SGHRS and CDR2 YFSETQ.

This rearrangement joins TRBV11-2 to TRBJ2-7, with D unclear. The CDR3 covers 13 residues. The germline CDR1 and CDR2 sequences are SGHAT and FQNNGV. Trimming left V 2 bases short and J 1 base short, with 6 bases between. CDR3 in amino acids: CASSLSPSYEQYF. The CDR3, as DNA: TGTGCCAGCAGCTTATCCCCTTCCTACGAGCAGTACTTC.

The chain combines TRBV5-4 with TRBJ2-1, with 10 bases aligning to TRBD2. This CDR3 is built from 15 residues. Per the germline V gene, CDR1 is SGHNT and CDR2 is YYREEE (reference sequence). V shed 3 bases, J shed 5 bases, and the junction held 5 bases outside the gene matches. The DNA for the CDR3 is TGTGCCAGCAGCTCTGAAGCGGGGGGGGACAATGAGCAGTTCTTC. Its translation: CASSSEAGGDNEQFF.

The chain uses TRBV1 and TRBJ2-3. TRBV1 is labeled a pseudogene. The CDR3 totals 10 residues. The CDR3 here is CTSRADTQYF. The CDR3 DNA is TGCACCAGCAGGGCAGATACGCAGTATTTT.

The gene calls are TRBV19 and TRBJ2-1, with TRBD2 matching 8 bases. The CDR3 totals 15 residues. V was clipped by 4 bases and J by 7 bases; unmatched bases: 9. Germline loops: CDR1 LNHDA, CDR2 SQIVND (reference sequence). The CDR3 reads CASSNGLALGNEQFF. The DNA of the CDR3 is TGTGCCAGTAGTAATGGACTAGCTCTTGGGAATGAGCAGTTCTTC.

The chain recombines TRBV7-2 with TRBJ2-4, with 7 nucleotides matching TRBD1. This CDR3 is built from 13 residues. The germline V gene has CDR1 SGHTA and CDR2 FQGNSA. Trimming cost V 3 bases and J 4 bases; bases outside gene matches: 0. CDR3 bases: TGTGCCAGCAGCTTGGGACAGAAAAACATTCAGTACTTC. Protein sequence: CASSLGQKNIQYF.

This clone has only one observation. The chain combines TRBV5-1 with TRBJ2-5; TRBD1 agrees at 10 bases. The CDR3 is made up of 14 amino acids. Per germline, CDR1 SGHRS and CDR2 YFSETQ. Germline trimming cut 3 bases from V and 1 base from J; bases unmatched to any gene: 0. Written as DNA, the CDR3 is TGCGCCAGCAGCTGGACAGGGGGCCAAGAGACCCAGTACTTC. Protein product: CASSWTGGQETQYF.

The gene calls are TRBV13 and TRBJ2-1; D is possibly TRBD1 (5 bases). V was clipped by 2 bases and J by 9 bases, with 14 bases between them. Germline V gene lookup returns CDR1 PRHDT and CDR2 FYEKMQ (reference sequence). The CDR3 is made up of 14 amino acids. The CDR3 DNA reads TGTGCCAGCAGCTTATGGGGCTCTCCGGCTGAGCAGTTCTTC. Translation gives CASSLWGSPAEQFF.

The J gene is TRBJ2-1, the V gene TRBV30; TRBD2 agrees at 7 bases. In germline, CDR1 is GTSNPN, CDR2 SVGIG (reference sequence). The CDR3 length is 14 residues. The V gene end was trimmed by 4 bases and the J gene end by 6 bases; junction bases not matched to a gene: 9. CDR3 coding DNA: TGTGCCTGGATACGCGGGAGCCTATCCAATGAGCAGTTCTTC. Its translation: CAWIRGSLSNEQFF.

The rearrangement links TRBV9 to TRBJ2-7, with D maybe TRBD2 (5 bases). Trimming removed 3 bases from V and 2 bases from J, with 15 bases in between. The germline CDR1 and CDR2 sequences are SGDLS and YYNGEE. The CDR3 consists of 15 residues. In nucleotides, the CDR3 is TGTGCCAGCAGCGCGGACTTTAGCGAGACCTACGAGCAGTACTTC. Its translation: CASSADFSETYEQYF.

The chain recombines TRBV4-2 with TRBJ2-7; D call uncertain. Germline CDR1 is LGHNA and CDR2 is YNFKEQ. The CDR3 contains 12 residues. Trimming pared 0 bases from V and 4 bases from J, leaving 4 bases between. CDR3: CASSQDGYEQYF. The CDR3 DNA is TGTGCCAGCAGCCAAGATGGATACGAGCAGTACTTC.